The 29 T cell receptor beta chains reported below all come from one sample, sequenced in a study of T-cell reconstitution after alpha-beta-depleted transplantation in children. For TCRbeta, the library was prepared with unique molecular identifiers. TCRdb used MiXCR to reprocess the PCR reads, holding one entry per CDR3 protein. This sample has approximately 640,000 distinct CDR3 sequences; approximately 16% occur once, and the top ten carry 1.1%. Sequences were derived from PBMCs from the stem cell graft donor, sampled from the stem cell graft. The source of these receptors is a human donor who donated a stem cell graft to a child with acute myeloid leukemia.

Concerning this clonotype itself: With a much larger clone just one base away, this may be a read error. This CDR3 is CCAAPGLAEYNEQFF. CDR3 coding DNA: TGCTGTGCTGCTCCGGGACTAGCGGAATACAATGAGCAGTTCTTC. The gene calls are TRBV20-1 and TRBJ2-1, with 11 positions matching TRBD2. The CDR3 sequence is 15 residues long. The germline V gene encodes CDR1 DFQATT and CDR2 SNEGSKA (reference sequence).

This clonotype showed up just a few times. The chain couples TRBV7-9 to TRBJ1-2; a weak D match, TRBD1 (6 bases). The CDR3 runs to 13 residues. The V end lost 5 bases, the J end lost 8 bases, and 15 bases lay between the germline ends. Germline CDR1 SEHNR, CDR2 FQNEAQ (reference sequence). CDR3 DNA sequence: TGTGCCAGCAGCCCAAACAGGGCTTTGGGCTACACCTTC. It yields the protein CASSPNRALGYTF.

This clonotype came up a few times. V usage is TRBV7-9 and J usage is TRBJ2-5; D is undetermined. V dropped 2 bases and J dropped 13 bases, with 11 bases sitting between them. The CDR3 is 11 residues long. Germline loops: CDR1 SEHNR, CDR2 FQNEAQ (reference sequence). CDR3 residues: CASSLISSWYF. The CDR3 DNA sequence: TGTGCCAGCAGCTTAATTAGCTCCTGGTACTTC.

This clonotype was counted at least ten times. The J gene is TRBJ2-1, the V gene TRBV12-3 or TRBV12-4, with TRBD1 matching 7 bases. The CDR3 extends over 15 amino acids. V lost 2 bases and J lost 8; bases outside the gene matches: 9. CDR3 coding DNA: TGTGCCAGCAGTTTACTCGAGGGGGCAGGGGATGAGCAGTTCTTC. It codes for CASSLLEGAGDEQFF.

This clonotype was picked up many times. This chain joins TRBV20-1 and TRBJ2-3; D unresolved. The germline V gene has CDR1 DFQATT and CDR2 SNEGSKA (reference sequence). Trimming shortened V by 6 bases and J by 14 bases, and 15 bases separated the two germline ends. The CDR3 contains 10 residues. CDR3 amino acids: CSAPPVGAYF. The CDR3 DNA reads TGCAGTGCACCACCCGTCGGAGCGTATTTT.

This clonotype has a handful of counts. V gene TRBV9 combines with J gene TRBJ2-1; 8 bases align to TRBD2. With 2 bases clipped from V and 4 bases from J, the junction kept 5 bases outside the gene matches. Germline CDR1 SGDLS, CDR2 YYNGEE. CDR3 length: 15 amino acids. DNA of the CDR3: TGTGCCAGCAGCGTGGGCGGGGGGCCTTACAATGAGCAGTTCTTC. Residues: CASSVGGGPYNEQFF.

The rearrangement links TRBV4-2 to TRBJ1-5; tentative D call: TRBD1 (6 bases). The CDR3 covers 14 residues. Germline values: CDR1 LGHNA, CDR2 YNFKEQ. Deletions cut 5 bases from V and 10 bases from J, with 18 bases between. For the CDR3, the DNA is TGTGCCAGCAGCAAAGGGGGAACAGAGGGACCCCAGCATTTT. This gives the protein CASSKGGTEGPQHF.

This clonotype was detected a few times. The chain has TRBV24-1 and TRBJ1-5; 11 nucleotides agree with TRBD1. Germline V gene sequence: CDR1 KGHDR, CDR2 SFDVKD. V lost 5 bases and J lost 7; bases outside the gene matches: 6. This CDR3 has 15 amino acids. CDR3 bases: TGTGCCACCAGTGTAAAAGGACAGGGGGCACAGCCCCAGCATTTT. Residues: CATSVKGQGAQPQHF.

CDR3 region: CASLGTAGELFF. The CDR3, as DNA: TGCGCCAGCTTGGGGACCGCCGGGGAGCTGTTTTTT. The chain links TRBV5-1 to TRBJ2-2; the D gene could be TRBD1 or TRBD2 (5 bases each). Deletions cut 7 bases from V and 6 bases from J, with 10 bases between. The germline V gene has CDR1 SGHRS and CDR2 YFSETQ. This CDR3 comprises 12 residues. Looking up the rest from reference TRBV5-1 and TRBJ2-2 gives the full variable domain: KAGVTQTPRYLIKTRGQQVTLSCSPISGHRSVSWYQQTPGQGLQFLFEYFSETQRNKGNFPGRFSGRQFSNSRSEMNVSTLELGDSALYLCASLGTAGELFFGEGSRLTVL.

This clonotype appeared many times. The chain recombines TRBV4-3 with TRBJ2-3; possibly TRBD2 for D (5 bases). The germline V gene has CDR1 LGHNA and CDR2 YSLEER. This CDR3 has 16 amino acids. The V gene lost 0 bases and the J gene lost 4 bases, with 14 bases spanning the gap. The CDR3 DNA reads TGCGCCAGCAGCCAAGATTCCCGGGGTTTGGCAGATACGCAGTATTTT. This codes for CASSQDSRGLADTQYF.

This clonotype was found many times. V usage is TRBV27 and J usage is TRBJ1-2; D is ambiguous. This CDR3 is built from 8 residues. With 6 bases removed from V and 8 bases from J, the gap between germline ends came to 1 base. Germline-derived CDR1 and CDR2 are MNHEY and SMNVEV (reference sequence). CDR3 amino acids: CASRGYTF. CDR3 DNA sequence: TGTGCCAGCAGAGGCTACACCTTC.

This chain joins TRBV5-1 and TRBJ2-4, with D unclear. Germline loops: CDR1 SGHRS, CDR2 YFSETQ. CDR3 length equals 13 residues. V lost 0 bases to trimming and J lost 4 bases, with 5 bases between them. Written as DNA, the CDR3 is TGCGCCAGCAGCTTGGTTCCGAAAAACATTCAGTACTTC. Translating gives CASSLVPKNIQYF.

In its sample, this clonotype was seen a few times. The J gene is TRBJ2-1, the V gene TRBV7-2, with D possibly matching TRBD2 (5 bases). V lost 5 bases, J lost 13 bases, and 18 bases lay in between. Germline lookup yields CDR1 SGHTA and CDR2 FQGNSA. CDR3 length equals 13 residues. As DNA, the CDR3 is TGTGCCAGCAGCCCTCAACGGGAAGCGGAACAGTTCTTC. Translating gives CASSPQREAEQFF. Full variable domain (remainder filled in from reference TRBV7-2 and TRBJ2-1): GAGVSQSPSNKVTEKGKDVELRCDPISGHTALYWYRQSLGQGLEFLIYFQGNSAPDKSGLPSDRFSAERTGGSVSTLTIQRTQQEDSAVYLCASSPQREAEQFFGPGTRLTVL.

This clonotype was counted ten times or more. J is TRBJ1-2 and V is TRBV5-5; tentatively, D is TRBD1 (5 bases). The CDR3 contains 13 residues. V lost 1 base and J 3 bases, leaving 7 bases between the germline ends. CDR1 SGHKS and CDR2 YYEKEE come from the germline V gene (reference sequence). CDR3 nucleotide sequence: TGTGCCAGCAGCTTGAGACAGTACTATGGCTACACCTTC. Its translation: CASSLRQYYGYTF.

This clonotype came up a few times. This chain uses TRBV27 with TRBJ1-2, with 9 positions matching TRBD1. Germline CDR1 reads MNHEY; CDR2 reads SMNVEV (reference sequence). J gave up 8 bases and V 5 bases, and 15 bases lay outside the gene matches. The CDR3 is 16 residues long. DNA of the CDR3: TGTGCCAGCAGTGCAAGAGGGACAGGGCCTCTCGGGGGCTACACCTTC. Translation: CASSARGTGPLGGYTF.

This clonotype has a count of ten or more. The chain joins TRBV12-3 or TRBV12-4 to TRBJ2-7; 7 nucleotides line up with TRBD1. J was trimmed by 5 bases and V by 1 base; bases with no gene match: 8. This CDR3 has 15 residues. The CDR3 is CASSLGTGPFDEQYF. CDR3 DNA: TGTGCCAGCAGTTTAGGGACAGGCCCGTTCGACGAGCAGTACTTC.

This clonotype was seen repeatedly, ten times or more. This chain links TRBV7-2 with TRBJ2-5; possibly TRBD1 for D (6 bases). Germline V CDR1 and CDR2: SGHTA, FQGNSA. V lost 1 base and J lost 5, with 14 bases in between. The CDR3 is 15 residues long. In DNA, the CDR3 is TGTGCCAGCAGCTTAGAGTCCACAGGGAAGGAGACCCAGTACTTC. Its translation is CASSLESTGKETQYF. The full variable domain, rest sourced from reference TRBV7-2 and TRBJ2-5, is GAGVSQSPSNKVTEKGKDVELRCDPISGHTALYWYRQSLGQGLEFLIYFQGNSAPDKSGLPSDRFSAERTGGSVSTLTIQRTQQEDSAVYLCASSLESTGKETQYFGPGTRLLVL.

This clonotype was observed a handful of times. An end of the junction differs from the germline gene, which may be a read error. The V gene is TRBV25-1, the J gene TRBJ1-6; 9 bases fit TRBD1. The CDR3 runs to 13 residues. From germline, CDR1 is MGHDK and CDR2 SYGVNS. CDR3 sequence reads: CVSSRDRVSALHF. In nucleotides, the CDR3 is TGTGTCAGCAGCCGGGACAGGGTCTCGGCCCTCCACTTT.

This clonotype turned up a few times. The chain carries TRBV11-2 and TRBJ2-6, with a possible D match to TRBD2 (7 bases). Per germline, CDR1 SGHAT and CDR2 FQNNGV. The CDR3 is 18 residues long. V was clipped by 4 bases and J by 0 bases, with 16 bases between them. The CDR3 reads CASSYRGGSASGANVLTF. In DNA form, the CDR3 reads TGTGCCAGCAGCTATCGCGGGGGCTCTGCCTCTGGGGCCAACGTCCTGACTTTC.

This clonotype was observed a few times. The chain recombines TRBV7-2 with TRBJ2-7, with TRBD1 matching over 8 bases. V shed 3 bases and J 5 bases; nucleotides not matched to a gene: 9. Germline V lookup: CDR1 SGHTA, CDR2 FQGNSA. CDR3 length equals 15 residues. The CDR3 DNA reads as TGTGCCAGCAGCTTTTTATTCAGGGGGCGCGACGAGCAGTACTTC. This gives the protein CASSFLFRGRDEQYF.

This rearrangement joins TRBV5-1 to TRBJ1-2; TRBD1 matches 9 bases. V lost 4 bases to trimming and J lost 4 bases; unmatched junction nucleotides: 5. The CDR3 has 14 residues. Germline values: CDR1 SGHRS, CDR2 YFSETQ. The chain's CDR3 is CASSPGDRAYGYTF. Here the CDR3 DNA reads TGCGCCAGCAGCCCAGGGGACAGGGCCTATGGCTACACCTTC.

The V and J genes are TRBV20-1 and TRBJ2-3; 7 positions match TRBD2. The germline CDR1 and CDR2 sequences are DFQATT and SNEGSKA (reference sequence). Losses at the gene ends were 0 bases for V and 2 bases for J; bases not matched to a gene: 2. The CDR3 extends over 14 amino acids. CDR3 coding DNA: TGCAGTGCTAGAGACGGGAGGAACACAGATACGCAGTATTTT. This gives the protein CSARDGRNTDTQYF.

The chain combines TRBV24-1 with TRBJ1-1; a possible D gene is TRBD1 (5 bases). CDR1 and CDR2 (germline): KGHDR, SFDVKD. The CDR3 totals 15 residues. V lost 2 bases, J lost 4 bases, and 13 bases lay in between. The CDR3 region is CATSDSEGLATEAFF. The CDR3 bases are TGTGCCACCAGTGATTCGGAGGGGTTAGCCACTGAAGCTTTCTTT.

This clonotype came up a few times. This chain joins TRBV6-2 or TRBV6-3 and TRBJ2-1; TRBD1 matches 9 bases. J was trimmed by 2 bases and V by 5 bases; bases with no gene match: 4. The V gene's germline CDR1 is MNHEY and CDR2 SVGEGT. The CDR3 is 15 amino acids. In DNA, the CDR3 is TGTGCCAGCAGTACGAGGACAGGGGCCTACAATGAGCAGTTCTTC. Translating gives CASSTRTGAYNEQFF.

In its sample, this clonotype was seen many times. The chain carries TRBV4-3 and TRBJ2-3; TRBD2 matches at 12 bases. V trimming: 3 bases; J trimming: 2 bases; junction bases outside the gene matches: 6. Germline assignment: CDR1 LGHNA and CDR2 YSLEER. This CDR3 is 17 amino acids long. CDR3 sequence reads: CASSHSLAGGLTDTQYF. CDR3 DNA: TGCGCCAGCAGCCATTCCCTAGCGGGGGGGCTCACAGATACGCAGTATTTT.

The table lists this clonotype with a few counts. The genes are TRBV5-1 and TRBJ1-3; D perhaps matches TRBD1 (5 bases). The CDR3 totals 17 residues. V dropped 0 bases and J dropped 0 bases, with 13 bases sitting between them. Per germline, CDR1 SGHRS and CDR2 YFSETQ. The CDR3 region has the DNA TGCGCCAGCAGCTTGGGGGGCAGCAAAACCTCTGGAAACACCATATATTTT. This translates into CASSLGGSKTSGNTIYF.

The chain joins TRBV7-6 to TRBJ2-2, with D possibly matching TRBD2 (7 bases). The CDR3 is 17 residues long. Germline CDR1 and CDR2: SGHVS and FNYEAQ. With 5 bases removed from V and 4 bases from J, the gap between germline ends came to 20 bases. The CDR3 spells CASSKLGGGIGTGELFF. CDR3 bases: TGTGCCAGCAGCAAACTAGGGGGGGGAATAGGCACCGGGGAGCTGTTTTTT.

There are many counts of this clonotype. The chain joins TRBV20-1 to TRBJ2-2; a possible D gene is TRBD1 (7 bases). The CDR3 length is 12 residues. V gave up 5 bases and J gave up 9 bases, with 13 bases separating them. Looked up from germline, CDR1 is DFQATT and CDR2 is SNEGSKA (reference sequence). CDR3 protein: CSAPQGGRELFF. The DNA for the CDR3 is TGCAGTGCTCCTCAGGGGGGCAGGGAGCTGTTTTTT.

V gene TRBV6-1 combines with J gene TRBJ1-1; 7 bases agree with TRBD1. In germline, CDR1 is MNHNS, CDR2 SASEGT. V gave up 5 bases and J gave up 5 bases; unmatched junction bases: 14. This CDR3 has 16 residues. This chain's CDR3 is CASSPKEQGNRTEAFF. In DNA form, the CDR3 reads TGTGCCAGCAGTCCCAAGGAACAGGGGAATAGGACTGAAGCTTTCTTT.